The rows below give T cell receptor beta chains drawn from one sample of a study of T cell changes during pregnancy in multiple sclerosis. TCRdb's copy holds only in-frame clones and misses some; the assay was immunoSEQ multiplex PCR. Here the sample spans under 120,000 clones, 80% to 95% being singletons. The sequences come from peripheral blood, collected after pregnancy. The receptors shown here come from a female donor with multiple sclerosis, enrolled in a pregnancy study. The CDR3 runs from the conserved cysteine through the conserved F or W. D genes are given only for firm matches. The size field is filled for only some rows; it gives once, few, many or a size class.

j_call	clone_size	v_call	d_call	cdr3_aa	cdr3_nt
TRBJ1-5	NA	TRBV19	TRBD1	CASSLTGVGNQPQHF	TGTGCCAGTAGTCTGACAGGGGTTGGGAATCAGCCCCAGCATTTT
TRBJ1-2	NA	TRBV19	TRBD1	CASSIDRGHSPYGYTF	TGTGCCAGTAGTATAGACAGGGGGCATTCGCCCTATGGCTACACCTTC
TRBJ1-1	NA	TRBV19	TRBD1	CASSPVTGARIAFF	TGTGCCAGTAGCCCCGTGACAGGGGCGCGAATAGCTTTCTTT
TRBJ2-3	NA	TRBV5-4	NA	CASRLVGAPTDTQYF	TGTGCCAGCAGACTCGTGGGGGCCCCCACAGATACGCAGTATTTT
TRBJ1-5	once	TRBV7-2	NA	CASSLMSGHSNQPQHF	TGTGCCAGCAGCTTAATGTCAGGCCACAGCAATCAGCCCCAGCATTTT
TRBJ1-1	NA	TRBV25-1	NA	CASSIGEMNTEAFF	TGTGCCAGCAGTATCGGAGAAATGAACACTGAAGCTTTCTTT
TRBJ2-3	NA	TRBV7-2	NA	CASSKTRSVPDTQYF	TGTGCCAGCAGCAAGACTAGAAGTGTTCCAGATACGCAGTATTTT
TRBJ1-1	few	TRBV29-1	NA	CSVGWSEEAFF	TGCAGCGTTGGATGGTCAGAAGAAGCTTTCTTT
TRBJ1-4	NA	TRBV19	TRBD1	CASSTRDRGKLFF	TGTGCCAGTAGTACCAGGGACAGGGGAAAACTGTTTTTT
TRBJ2-5	NA	TRBV18	NA	CASSPRRGSETQYF	TGTGCCAGCTCACCGCGCAGGGGAAGTGAGACCCAGTACTTC
TRBJ1-1	NA	TRBV6-6	NA	CASSNIRTEAFF	TGTGCCAGCAGCAACATACGCACTGAAGCTTTCTTT
TRBJ2-7	NA	TRBV5-6	NA	CASSSGGVAYEQYF	TGTGCCAGCAGCTCTGGAGGGGTCGCCTACGAGCAGTACTTC
TRBJ1-5	few	TRBV4-2	NA	CASSPQGGANNQPQHF	TGTGCCAGCAGCCCCCAGGGAGGGGCGAACAATCAGCCCCAGCATTTT
TRBJ1-5	NA	TRBV6-1	NA	CASSEDRNQPQHF	TGTGCCAGCAGTGAAGACAGAAATCAGCCCCAGCATTTT
TRBJ1-5	NA	TRBV20-1	NA	CSARVNQPQHF	TGCAGTGCCAGGGTAAATCAGCCCCAGCATTTT
TRBJ1-1	NA	TRBV5-6	NA	CASSFGTGIMNTEAFF	TGTGCCAGCAGCTTCGGAACAGGGATTATGAACACTGAAGCTTTCTTT
TRBJ2-7	NA	TRBV6-5	NA	CASSWAVSYEQYF	TGTGCCAGCAGTTGGGCAGTTTCCTACGAGCAGTACTTC
TRBJ1-1	once	TRBV6-4	NA	CASSDSSLWVIGGEAFF	TGTGCCAGCAGTGACTCGAGTCTTTGGGTCATAGGAGGTGAAGCTTTCTTT
TRBJ2-3	few	TRBV20-1	NA	CSAGRYTQYF	TGCAGTGCTGGGAGATATACGCAGTATTTT
TRBJ2-1	NA	TRBV12-5	NA	CASGTSLRGTYNEQFF	TGTGCTAGTGGTACTAGCCTCCGGGGAACCTACAATGAGCAGTTCTTC
TRBJ2-1	NA	TRBV19	NA	CASHPGGDYNEQFF	TGTGCCAGTCATCCAGGCGGGGACTACAATGAGCAGTTCTTC
TRBJ2-7	NA	TRBV19	TRBD1	CASSPLQGNYEQYF	TGTGCCAGTAGCCCTTTACAGGGGAACTACGAGCAGTACTTC
TRBJ2-3	NA	TRBV6-4	TRBD2	CASSVGLAGGPGDTQYF	TGTGCCAGCAGTGTTGGTTTGGCGGGGGGGCCGGGAGATACGCAGTATTTT
TRBJ1-2	NA	TRBV5-6	TRBD1	CASSFGTGGVSYTF	TGTGCCAGCAGCTTCGGGACAGGGGGTGTGAGCTACACCTTC
TRBJ2-1	NA	TRBV6-6	NA	CASSYPSTGPYNEQFF	TGTGCCAGCAGTTACCCGTCAACAGGGCCCTACAATGAGCAGTTCTTC
TRBJ1-5	NA	TRBV27	TRBD1	CASSLSGQGRGNQPQHF	TGTGCCAGCAGTTTATCGGGACAGGGAAGGGGCAATCAGCCCCAGCATTTT
TRBJ1-1	NA	TRBV7-9	TRBD1	CASRGDRSMNTEAFF	TGTGCCAGCAGGGGGGACAGGTCTATGAACACTGAAGCTTTCTTT
TRBJ2-1	NA	TRBV19	NA	CASSIVQGRGEQFF	TGTGCCAGTAGTATAGTGCAGGGAAGGGGTGAGCAGTTCTTC
TRBJ2-5	NA	TRBV7-7	NA	CASSLGGAGRQETQYF	TGTGCTAGCAGCTTAGGTGGGGCGGGGAGACAAGAGACCCAGTACTTC
TRBJ1-4	NA	TRBV6-5	NA	CASSYSPDSSNEKLFF	TGTGCCAGCAGTTACTCACCCGACAGCTCTAATGAAAAACTGTTTTTT
TRBJ2-2	NA	TRBV11-2	NA	CASSLGGLNTGELFF	TGTGCCAGCAGCTTAGGGGGACTCAACACCGGGGAGCTGTTTTTT
TRBJ2-7	NA	TRBV6-1	TRBD1	CASSEKPGGSYEQYF	TGTGCCAGCAGTGAAAAGCCAGGGGGTTCCTACGAGCAGTACTTC
TRBJ2-5	NA	TRBV19	NA	CASSMFFGTQETQYF	TGTGCCAGTAGTATGTTTTTTGGGACTCAAGAGACCCAGTACTTC
TRBJ2-1	NA	TRBV7-9	TRBD2	CASSLSTVGGGSNNEQFF	TGTGCCAGCAGCTTAAGTACTGTGGGCGGGGGGTCCAACAATGAGCAGTTCTTC
TRBJ2-5	once	TRBV7-8	TRBD1	CASNEHGDRGTETQYF	TGTGCCAGCAACGAACACGGGGACAGGGGGACGGAGACCCAGTACTTC
TRBJ1-2	NA	TRBV6-6	TRBD1	CASSPPRDRTNYGYTF	TGTGCCAGCAGTCCTCCCCGGGACAGAACTAACTATGGCTACACCTTC
TRBJ2-3	NA	TRBV4-1	NA	CASSQGGQAPTDTQYF	TGCGCCAGCAGCCAAGGGGGCCAGGCCCCCACAGATACGCAGTATTTT
TRBJ1-5	NA	TRBV6-6	NA	CASSYSMSRNNQPQHF	TGTGCCAGCAGTTATTCCATGTCCAGAAACAATCAGCCCCAGCATTTT
TRBJ1-2	once	TRBV28	NA	CASSFQAQGGYTF	TGTGCCAGCAGTTTCCAGGCGCAGGGTGGCTACACCTTC
TRBJ1-6	NA	TRBV6-5	NA	CASSYSDRYSPLHF	TGTGCCAGCAGTTACTCGGACAGATATTCACCCCTCCACTTT
TRBJ1-6	NA	TRBV15	NA	CATSRDLGRGSPLHF	TGTGCCACCAGCAGAGATCTGGGAAGGGGTTCACCCCTCCACTTT